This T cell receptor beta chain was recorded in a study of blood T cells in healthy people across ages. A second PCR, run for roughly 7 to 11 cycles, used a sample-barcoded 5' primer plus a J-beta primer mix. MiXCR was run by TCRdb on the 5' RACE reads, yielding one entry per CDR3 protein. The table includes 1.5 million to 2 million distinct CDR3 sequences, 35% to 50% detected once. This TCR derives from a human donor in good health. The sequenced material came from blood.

The CDR3 DNA follows: TGTGCCAGCAGCCAGCCTAGCGGGATCTACGAGCAGTACTTC. This gives the protein CASSQPSGIYEQYF. The rearrangement uses TRBV7-2 and TRBJ2-7, with 9 bases identical to TRBD2. Germline CDR1 SGHTA, CDR2 FQGNSA. The trim removed 5 bases at V and 3 bases at J, leaving 5 bases unmatched. This CDR3 is built from 14 residues.